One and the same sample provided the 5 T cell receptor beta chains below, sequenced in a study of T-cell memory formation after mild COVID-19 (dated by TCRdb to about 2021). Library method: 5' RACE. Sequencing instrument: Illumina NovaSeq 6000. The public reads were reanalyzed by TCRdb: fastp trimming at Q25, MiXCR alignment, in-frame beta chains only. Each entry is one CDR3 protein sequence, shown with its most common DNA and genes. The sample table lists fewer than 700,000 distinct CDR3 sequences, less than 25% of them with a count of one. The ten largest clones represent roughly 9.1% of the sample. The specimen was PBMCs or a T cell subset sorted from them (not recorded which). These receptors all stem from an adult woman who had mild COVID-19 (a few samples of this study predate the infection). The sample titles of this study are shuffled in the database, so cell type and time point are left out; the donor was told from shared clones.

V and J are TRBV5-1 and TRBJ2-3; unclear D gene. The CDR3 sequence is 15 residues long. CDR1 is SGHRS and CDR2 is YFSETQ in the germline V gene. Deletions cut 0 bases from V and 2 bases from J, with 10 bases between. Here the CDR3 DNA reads TGCGCCAGCAGCTTGGTGCTGGGAACCACAGATACGCAGTATTTT. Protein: CASSLVLGTTDTQYF.

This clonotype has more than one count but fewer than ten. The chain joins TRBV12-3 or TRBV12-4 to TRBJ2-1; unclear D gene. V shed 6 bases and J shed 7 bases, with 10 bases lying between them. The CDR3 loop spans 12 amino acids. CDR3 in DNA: TGTGCCAGCAGGCCCGACTTTAATGAGCAGTTCTTC. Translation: CASRPDFNEQFF.

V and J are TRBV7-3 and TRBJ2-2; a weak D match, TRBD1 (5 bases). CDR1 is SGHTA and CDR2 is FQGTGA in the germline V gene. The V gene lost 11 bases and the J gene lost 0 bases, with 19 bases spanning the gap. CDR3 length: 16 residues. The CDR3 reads CAVSLRTPPNTGELFF. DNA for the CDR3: TGTGCCGTCAGCTTACGGACACCACCGAACACCGGGGAGCTGTTTTTT.

CDR3 nucleotide sequence: TGTGCCAGCAGTTCCGGGACAGCGATCTATGGCTACACCTTC. Translation gives CASSSGTAIYGYTF. This chain uses TRBV2 with TRBJ1-2; 7 bases are shared with TRBD1. V was clipped by 5 bases and J by 4 bases; unmatched bases: 7. The germline V gene has CDR1 SNHLY and CDR2 FYNNEI. This CDR3 has 14 amino acids.

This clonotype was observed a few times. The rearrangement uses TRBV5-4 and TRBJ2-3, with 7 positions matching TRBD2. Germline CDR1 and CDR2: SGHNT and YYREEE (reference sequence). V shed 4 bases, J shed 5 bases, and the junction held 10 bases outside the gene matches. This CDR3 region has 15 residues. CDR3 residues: CASSIASGALDTQYF. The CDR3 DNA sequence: TGTGCCAGCAGCATAGCCAGCGGGGCGCTAGATACGCAGTATTTT.